The rows below give T cell receptor beta chains drawn from one sample of a study of beta chain features in type 1 diabetes. TCRdb keeps only in-frame clones here, not all; method: immunoSEQ multiplex PCR. Altogether about 40,000 clones are present, around 45% being singletons, with the ten largest covering more than 0.6%. Sequenced material: central memory CD4+ T cells from blood. Receptors originate from a woman younger than 30 in good health. Both conserved end residues are part of each CDR3. A D gene is named only where the DNA matches it firmly. A clone size is listed for some rows: how often the clone was seen (once, few, many), or a class if it is expanded.

>few|TRBJ2-3|.|TRBV5-4
TGTGCCAGCAGCCAAGCAGAGGACACAGATACGCAGTATTTT
CASSQAEDTDTQYF
>.|TRBJ2-7|TRBD2|TRBV27
TGTGCCAGCAGTTTTACTACGGGAGTAGCGGGAGTACACGAGCAGTACTTC
CASSFTTGVAGVHEQYF
>few|TRBJ1-5|TRBD1|TRBV28
TGTGCCAGCAGTCCCAGGTTTCTGGGACAGAGCAATCAGCCCCAGCATTTT
CASSPRFLGQSNQPQHF
>.|TRBJ2-7|.|TRBV9
TGTGCCAGCAGCGAGGGAGGAGGCGGAGCCTACGAGCAGTACTTC
CASSEGGGGAYEQYF
>.|TRBJ1-2|TRBD1|TRBV6-1
TGTGCCAGCAGTACAGGGACAGGGGGCACTGGTGGCTACACCTTC
CASSTGTGGTGGYTF
>.|TRBJ2-1|.|TRBV5-1
TGCGCCAGCAGCTTGAATGTGGGGGTAGGGGGTACCTCCCCACTAAACAATGAGCAGTTCTTC
CASSLNVGVGGTSPLNNEQFF
>.|TRBJ1-5|.|TRBV4-2
TGTGCCAGCAGCCCTAGGGGGGGGAGCAATCAGCCCCAGCATTTT
CASSPRGGSNQPQHF
>.|TRBJ2-5|TRBD2|TRBV28
TGTGCCAGCAGTTCCCCGGGGGGTAATACGCAAGAGACCCAGTACTTC
CASSSPGGNTQETQYF
>.|TRBJ2-5|TRBD2|TRBV7-2
TGTGCCAGCAGCCTTACTAGCGGGGGGGCTCTAGTCGAGACCCAGTACTTC
CASSLTSGGALVETQYF
>few|TRBJ1-5|TRBD1|TRBV2
TGTGCCAGCAGTAAGGGACAGGGGTACGTTCAGCCCCAGCATTTT
CASSKGQGYVQPQHF
>few|TRBJ2-5|TRBD1|TRBV2
TGTGCCAGCCAGGGGGTTGGAGAGACCCAGTACTTC
CASQGVGETQYF
>.|TRBJ1-2|TRBD1|TRBV18
TGTGCCAGCTCACCCTACGGACAGGGTGACGGCTACACCTTC
CASSPYGQGDGYTF
>.|TRBJ1-2|.|TRBV19
TGTGCCAGTAGTTCCGGCGGCGCTAACTATGGCTACACCTTC
CASSSGGANYGYTF
>.|TRBJ1-1|TRBD1|TRBV29-1
TGCAGCGTGGCCCAGGGGGCTGAGTACACTGAAGCTTTCTTT
CSVAQGAEYTEAFF
>few|TRBJ2-7|.|TRBV6-1
TGTGCCAGCAGTGAAGATTCACAGATGCCCGCCTACGAGCAGTACTTC
CASSEDSQMPAYEQYF
>.|TRBJ2-7|.|TRBV11-3
TGTGCCAGCAGCTTAGTTTTGCGGGACTACGAGCAGTACTTC
CASSLVLRDYEQYF
>.|TRBJ1-4|TRBD1|TRBV18
TGTGCCAGCTCACCACCATCAGGGGGCGCGGAAGAAAAACTGTTTTTT
CASSPPSGGAEEKLFF
>.|TRBJ2-3|.|TRBV19
TGTGCCAGTAGTCTTCGAAGGAGTACTAGCACAGATACGCAGTATTTT
CASSLRRSTSTDTQYF
>.|TRBJ1-1|.|TRBV30
TGTGCCTGGACACTTAAACAGGGAATGAACACTGAAGCTTTCTTT
CAWTLKQGMNTEAFF
>few|TRBJ2-3|.|TRBV6-5
TGTGCCAGCAGTTACGGCTCTTCTAGCACAGATACGCAGTATTTT
CASSYGSSSTDTQYF
>.|TRBJ2-3|.|TRBV5-6
TGTGCCAGCAGCTTGGGGGGACACACAGATACGCAGTATTTT
CASSLGGHTDTQYF
>few|TRBJ2-1|.|TRBV5-1
TGCGCCAGCAGCCCCGATGCGAATGAGCAGTTCTTC
CASSPDANEQFF
>.|TRBJ2-2|TRBD2|TRBV7-2
TGTGCCAGCAGCTTATCCTCTAGCGGGGGTGTGTCCGGGGAGCTGTTTTTT
CASSLSSSGGVSGELFF
>.|TRBJ1-2|.|TRBV6-1
TGTGCCAGCAGTGAAGGCAGTAACAGGGCAGTGTATGGCTACACCTTC
CASSEGSNRAVYGYTF
>.|TRBJ1-2|.|TRBV9
TGTGCCAGCAGTGCAAAAACAGGGATATACTATGGCTACACCTTC
CASSAKTGIYYGYTF
>.|TRBJ1-3|.|TRBV6-6
TGTGCCAGCAGTTACTCTTTGAGGGAGGAGAGAAACACCATATATTTT
CASSYSLREERNTIYF
>.|TRBJ2-1|TRBD2|TRBV19
TGTGCCAGTAGCCCGGGACTAGCGGGAGGCAATGAGCAGTTCTTC
CASSPGLAGGNEQFF
>.|TRBJ1-2|.|TRBV5-1
TGCGCCAGCAGACCCAGGGCAGGTGGGTTCGGCTACACCTTC
CASRPRAGGFGYTF
>.|TRBJ2-7|TRBD2|TRBV11-2
TGTGCCAGCAGCTTAGTGGGACTAGCGGGAGACGAGCAGTACTTC
CASSLVGLAGDEQYF
>.|TRBJ1-2|TRBD1|TRBV9
TGTGCCAGCAGCGTAACCGTAGGACAGGGCGGAGGAGGCTACACCTTC
CASSVTVGQGGGGYTF
>.|TRBJ2-2|TRBD1|TRBV6-6
TGTGCCAGCAGTTACACTAGACAGGGGTCCGGGGAGCTGTTTTTT
CASSYTRQGSGELFF
>.|TRBJ2-2|TRBD1|TRBV30
TGTGCCTGGAGTGCACAGGGGGCAGGCGGGGAGCTGTTTTTT
CAWSAQGAGGELFF
>.|TRBJ2-1|TRBD2|TRBV30
TGTGCCTGGAGTGTAACCCCCAGCGGGAGGGCGACGAATGAGCAGTTCTTC
CAWSVTPSGRATNEQFF
>.|TRBJ2-3|.|TRBV2
TGTGCCAGCAGTACAAACGCTCTCGATACGCAGTATTTT
CASSTNALDTQYF
>.|TRBJ1-1|.|TRBV2
TGTGCCAGCACGGTGGAGGTTCGATCTGAAGCTTTCTTT
CASTVEVRSEAFF
>.|TRBJ1-1|TRBD1|TRBV30
TGTGCCCGCCAATCGGGACAGTTCGGCACTGAAGCTTTCTTT
CARQSGQFGTEAFF
>.|TRBJ2-3|.|TRBV9
TGTGCCAGCAGCCCCCTAGGACTACGCACAGATACGCAGTATTTT
CASSPLGLRTDTQYF
>few|TRBJ2-1|TRBD2|TRBV11-2
TGTGCCAGCAGCTTACGAGCGGGAAGCGATGAGCAGTTCTTC
CASSLRAGSDEQFF
>.|TRBJ2-1|TRBD2|TRBV30
TGTGCCTGGAGGATTCCAGCGGGGGGCCCGGAGCAGTTCTTC
CAWRIPAGGPEQFF
>.|TRBJ1-2|.|TRBV30
TGTGCCTGGAGTGTACTGACAGACTACACCTTC
CAWSVLTDYTF
>few|TRBJ2-3|.|TRBV4-1
TGCGCCAGCAGCCAAGATACGAGGGCAGCAGATACGCAGTATTTT
CASSQDTRAADTQYF
>.|TRBJ1-2|TRBD1|TRBV9
TGTGCCAGCAGCGCCCACCCGACAGGGGGGCTCTATGGCTACACCTTC
CASSAHPTGGLYGYTF
>.|TRBJ1-5|.|TRBV6-6
TGTGCCAGCAGCCCCCACACGACAGAACATCAGCCCCAGCATTTT
CASSPHTTEHQPQHF
>once|TRBJ2-5|.|TRBV5-1
TGCGCCAGCAGCTCTGGACAGCTACAAGAGACCCAGTACTTC
CASSSGQLQETQYF
>few|TRBJ2-1|TRBD2|TRBV5-6
TGTGCCAGCAACCGGGGGGGGCCCACTGAGCAGTTCTTC
CASNRGGPTEQFF
>.|TRBJ1-5|.|TRBV6-1
TGTGCCAGCAGACAGGGAGGCAATCAGCCCCAGCATTTT
CASRQGGNQPQHF
>.|TRBJ1-4|.|TRBV14
TGTGCCAGCAGCCAAGATTCGACAGCAACTAATGAAAAACTGTTTTTT
CASSQDSTATNEKLFF
>few|TRBJ2-1|TRBD2|TRBV2
TGTGCCAGCAGTGATTATGCGGGAGGTGCGTACAATGAGCAGTTCTTC
CASSDYAGGAYNEQFF
>.|TRBJ2-7|.|TRBV2
TGTGCCAGCATACTTTGGGGAGATGAGCAGTACTTC
CASILWGDEQYF
>.|TRBJ2-7|.|TRBV29-1
TGCAGCGTTGCAGGCAGTTCCTACGAGCAGTACTTC
CSVAGSSYEQYF
>few|TRBJ2-5|.|TRBV6-5
TGTGCCAGCAACCCGGCAGGACAAGAGACCCAGTACTTC
CASNPAGQETQYF